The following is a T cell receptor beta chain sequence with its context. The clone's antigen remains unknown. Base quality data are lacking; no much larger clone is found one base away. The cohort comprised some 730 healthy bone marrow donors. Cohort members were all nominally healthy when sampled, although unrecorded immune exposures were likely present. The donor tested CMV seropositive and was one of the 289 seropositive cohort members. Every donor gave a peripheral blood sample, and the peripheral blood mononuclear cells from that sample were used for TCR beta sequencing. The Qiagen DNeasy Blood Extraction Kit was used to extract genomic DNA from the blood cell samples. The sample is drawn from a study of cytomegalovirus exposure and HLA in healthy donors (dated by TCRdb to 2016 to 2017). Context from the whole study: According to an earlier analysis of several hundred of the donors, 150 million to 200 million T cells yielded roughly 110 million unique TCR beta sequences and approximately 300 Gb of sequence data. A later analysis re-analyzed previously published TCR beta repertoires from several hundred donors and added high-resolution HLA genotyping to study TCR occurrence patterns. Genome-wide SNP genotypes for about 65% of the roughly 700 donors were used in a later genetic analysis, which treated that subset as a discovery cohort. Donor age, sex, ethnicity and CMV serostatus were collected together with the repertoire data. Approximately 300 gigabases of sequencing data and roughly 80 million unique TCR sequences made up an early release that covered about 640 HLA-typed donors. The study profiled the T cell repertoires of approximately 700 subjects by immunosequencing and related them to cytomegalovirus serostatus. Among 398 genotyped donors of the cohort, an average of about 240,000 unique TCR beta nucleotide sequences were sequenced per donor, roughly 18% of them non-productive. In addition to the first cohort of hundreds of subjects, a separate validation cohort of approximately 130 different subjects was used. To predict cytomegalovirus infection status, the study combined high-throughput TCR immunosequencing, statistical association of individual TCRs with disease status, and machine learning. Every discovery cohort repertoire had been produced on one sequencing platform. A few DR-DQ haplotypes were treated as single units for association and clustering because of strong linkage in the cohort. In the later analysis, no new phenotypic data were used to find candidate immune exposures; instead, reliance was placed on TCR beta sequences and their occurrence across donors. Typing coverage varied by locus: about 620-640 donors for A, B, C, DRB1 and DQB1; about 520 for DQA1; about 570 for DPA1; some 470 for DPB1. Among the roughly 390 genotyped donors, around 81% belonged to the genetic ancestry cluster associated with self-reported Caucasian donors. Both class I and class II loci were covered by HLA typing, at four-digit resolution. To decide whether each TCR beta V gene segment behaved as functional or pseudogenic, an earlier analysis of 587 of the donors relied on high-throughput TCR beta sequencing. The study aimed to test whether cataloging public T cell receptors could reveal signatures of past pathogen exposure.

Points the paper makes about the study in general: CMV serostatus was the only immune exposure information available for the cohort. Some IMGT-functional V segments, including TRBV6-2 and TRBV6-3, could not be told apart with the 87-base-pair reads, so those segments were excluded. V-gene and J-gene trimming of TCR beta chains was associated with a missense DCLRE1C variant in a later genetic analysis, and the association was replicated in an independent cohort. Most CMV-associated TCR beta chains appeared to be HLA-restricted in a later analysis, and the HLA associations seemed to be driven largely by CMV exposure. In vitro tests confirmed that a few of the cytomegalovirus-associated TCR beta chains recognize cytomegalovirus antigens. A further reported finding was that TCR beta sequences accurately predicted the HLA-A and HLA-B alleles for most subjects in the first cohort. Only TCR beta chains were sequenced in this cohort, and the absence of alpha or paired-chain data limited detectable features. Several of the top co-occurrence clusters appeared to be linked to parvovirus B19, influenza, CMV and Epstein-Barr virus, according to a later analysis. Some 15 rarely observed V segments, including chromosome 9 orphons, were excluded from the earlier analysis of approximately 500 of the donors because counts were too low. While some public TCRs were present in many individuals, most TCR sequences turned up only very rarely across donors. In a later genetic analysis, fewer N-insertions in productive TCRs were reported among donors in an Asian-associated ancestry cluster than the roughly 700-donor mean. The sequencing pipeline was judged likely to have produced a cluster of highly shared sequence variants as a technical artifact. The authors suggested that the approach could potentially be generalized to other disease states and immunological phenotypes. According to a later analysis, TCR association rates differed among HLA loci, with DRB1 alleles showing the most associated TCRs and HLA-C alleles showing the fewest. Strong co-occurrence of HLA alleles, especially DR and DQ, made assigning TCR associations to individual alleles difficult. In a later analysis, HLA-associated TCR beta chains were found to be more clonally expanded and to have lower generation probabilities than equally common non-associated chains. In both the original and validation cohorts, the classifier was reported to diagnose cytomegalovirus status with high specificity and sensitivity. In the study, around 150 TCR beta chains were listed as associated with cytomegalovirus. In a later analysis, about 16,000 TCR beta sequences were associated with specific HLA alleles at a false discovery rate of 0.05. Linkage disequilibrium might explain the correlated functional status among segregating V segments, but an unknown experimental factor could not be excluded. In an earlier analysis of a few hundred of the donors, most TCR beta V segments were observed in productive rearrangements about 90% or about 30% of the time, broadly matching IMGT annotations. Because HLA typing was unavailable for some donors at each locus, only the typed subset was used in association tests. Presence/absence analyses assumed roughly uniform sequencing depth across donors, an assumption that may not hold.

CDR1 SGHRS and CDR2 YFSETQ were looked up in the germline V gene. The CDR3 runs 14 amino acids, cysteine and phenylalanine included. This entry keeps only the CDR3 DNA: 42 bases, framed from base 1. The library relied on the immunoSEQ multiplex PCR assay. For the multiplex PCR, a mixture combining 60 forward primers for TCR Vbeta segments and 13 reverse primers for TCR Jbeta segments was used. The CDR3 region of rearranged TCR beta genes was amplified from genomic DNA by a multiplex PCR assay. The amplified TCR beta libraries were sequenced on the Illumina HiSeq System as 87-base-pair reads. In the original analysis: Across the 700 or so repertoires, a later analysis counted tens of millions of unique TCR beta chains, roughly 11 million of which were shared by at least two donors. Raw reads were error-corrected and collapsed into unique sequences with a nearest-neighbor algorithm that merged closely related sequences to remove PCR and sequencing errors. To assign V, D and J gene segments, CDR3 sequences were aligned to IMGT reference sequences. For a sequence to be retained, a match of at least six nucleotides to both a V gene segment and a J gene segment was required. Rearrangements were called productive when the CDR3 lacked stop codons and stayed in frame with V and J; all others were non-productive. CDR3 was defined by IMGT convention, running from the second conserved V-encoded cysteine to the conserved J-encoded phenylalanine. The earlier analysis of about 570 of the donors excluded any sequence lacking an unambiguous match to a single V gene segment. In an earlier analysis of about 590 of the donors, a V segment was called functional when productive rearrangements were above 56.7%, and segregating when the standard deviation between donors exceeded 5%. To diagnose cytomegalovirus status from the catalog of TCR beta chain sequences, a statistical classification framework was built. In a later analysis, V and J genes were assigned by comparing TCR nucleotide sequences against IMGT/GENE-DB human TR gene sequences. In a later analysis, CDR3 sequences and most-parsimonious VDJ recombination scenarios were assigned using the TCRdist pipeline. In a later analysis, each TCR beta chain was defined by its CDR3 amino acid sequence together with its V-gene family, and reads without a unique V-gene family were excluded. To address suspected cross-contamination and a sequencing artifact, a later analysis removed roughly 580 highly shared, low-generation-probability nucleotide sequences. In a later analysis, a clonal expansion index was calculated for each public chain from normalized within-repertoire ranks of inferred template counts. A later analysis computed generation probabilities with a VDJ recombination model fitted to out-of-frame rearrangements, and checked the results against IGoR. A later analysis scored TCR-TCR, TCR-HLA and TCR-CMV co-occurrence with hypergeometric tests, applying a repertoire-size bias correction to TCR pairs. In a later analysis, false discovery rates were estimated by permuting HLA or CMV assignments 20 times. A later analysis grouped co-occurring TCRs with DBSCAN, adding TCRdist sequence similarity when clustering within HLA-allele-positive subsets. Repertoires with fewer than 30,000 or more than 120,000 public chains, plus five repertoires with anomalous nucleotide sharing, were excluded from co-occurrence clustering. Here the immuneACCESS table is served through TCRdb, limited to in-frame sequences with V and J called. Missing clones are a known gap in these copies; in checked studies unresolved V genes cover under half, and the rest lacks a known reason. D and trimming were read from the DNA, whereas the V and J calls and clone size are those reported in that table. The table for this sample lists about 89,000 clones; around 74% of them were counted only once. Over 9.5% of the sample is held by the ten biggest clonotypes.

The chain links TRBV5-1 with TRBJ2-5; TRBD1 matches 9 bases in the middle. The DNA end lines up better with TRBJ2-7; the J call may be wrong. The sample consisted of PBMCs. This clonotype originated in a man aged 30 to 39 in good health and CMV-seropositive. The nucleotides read TGCGCCAGCAGCCCCGGGACAGGGATATACGAGCAGTACTTC. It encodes CASSPGTGIYEQYF.